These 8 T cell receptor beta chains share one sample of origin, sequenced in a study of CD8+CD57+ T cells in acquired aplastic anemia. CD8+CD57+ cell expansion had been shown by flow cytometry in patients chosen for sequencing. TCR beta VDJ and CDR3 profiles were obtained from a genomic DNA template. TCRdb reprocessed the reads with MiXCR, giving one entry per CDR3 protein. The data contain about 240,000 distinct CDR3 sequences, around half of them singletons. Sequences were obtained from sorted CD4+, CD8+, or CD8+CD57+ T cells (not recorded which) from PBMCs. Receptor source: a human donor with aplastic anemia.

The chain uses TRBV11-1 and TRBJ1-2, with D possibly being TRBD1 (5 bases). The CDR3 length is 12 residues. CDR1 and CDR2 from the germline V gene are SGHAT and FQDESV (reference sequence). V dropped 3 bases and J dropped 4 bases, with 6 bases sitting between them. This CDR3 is CASSFDSYGYTF. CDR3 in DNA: TGTGCCAGCAGCTTTGACAGCTATGGCTACACCTTC.

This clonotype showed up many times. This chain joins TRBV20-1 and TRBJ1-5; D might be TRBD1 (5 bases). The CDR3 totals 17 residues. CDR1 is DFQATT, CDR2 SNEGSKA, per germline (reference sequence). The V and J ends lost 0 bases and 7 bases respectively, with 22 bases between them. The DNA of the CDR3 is TGCAGTGCTAGAGATATAGGGGTGATGGAAGGTTTCCAGCCCCAGCATTTT. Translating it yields CSARDIGVMEGFQPQHF.

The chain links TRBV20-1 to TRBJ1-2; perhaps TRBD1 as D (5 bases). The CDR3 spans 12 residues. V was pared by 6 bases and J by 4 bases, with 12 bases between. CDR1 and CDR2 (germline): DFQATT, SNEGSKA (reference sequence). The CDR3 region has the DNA TGCAGTGCCGCCTCAGGGCGCTATGGCTACACCTTC. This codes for CSAASGRYGYTF.

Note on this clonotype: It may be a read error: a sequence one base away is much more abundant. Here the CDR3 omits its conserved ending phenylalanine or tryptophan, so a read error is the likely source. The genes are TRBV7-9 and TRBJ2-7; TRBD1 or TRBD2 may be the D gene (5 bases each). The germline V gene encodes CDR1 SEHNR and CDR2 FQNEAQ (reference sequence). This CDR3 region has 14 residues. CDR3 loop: CASSQDLGDYEQYL. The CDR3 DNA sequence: TGCGCCAGCAGCCAAGATTTGGGGGATTACGAGCAGTACCTC.

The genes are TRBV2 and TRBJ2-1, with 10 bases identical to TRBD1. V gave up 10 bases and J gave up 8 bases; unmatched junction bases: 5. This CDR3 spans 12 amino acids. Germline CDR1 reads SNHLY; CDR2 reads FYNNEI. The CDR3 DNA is TGTGCCAACCGGGACAGGGGCGATGAGCAGTTCTTC. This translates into CANRDRGDEQFF.

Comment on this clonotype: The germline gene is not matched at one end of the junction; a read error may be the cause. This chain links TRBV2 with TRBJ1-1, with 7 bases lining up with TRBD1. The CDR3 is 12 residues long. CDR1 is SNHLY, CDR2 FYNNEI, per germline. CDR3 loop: CTSYAGGTEAFF. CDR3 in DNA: TGTACCAGTTACGCAGGGGGCACTGAAGCTTTCTTT.

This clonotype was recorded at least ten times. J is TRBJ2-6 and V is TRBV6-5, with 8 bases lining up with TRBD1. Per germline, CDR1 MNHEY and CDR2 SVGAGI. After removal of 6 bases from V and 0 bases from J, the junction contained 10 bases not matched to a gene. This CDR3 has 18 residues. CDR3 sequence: CASSPQGVVLSGANVLTF. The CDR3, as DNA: TGTGCCAGCAGCCCACAGGGGGTAGTGCTCTCTGGGGCCAACGTCCTGACTTTC.

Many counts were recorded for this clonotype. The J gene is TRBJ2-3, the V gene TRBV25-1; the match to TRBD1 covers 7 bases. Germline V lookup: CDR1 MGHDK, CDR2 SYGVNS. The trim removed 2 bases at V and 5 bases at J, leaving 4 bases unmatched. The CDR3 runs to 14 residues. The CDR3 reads CASSERDSQDTQYF. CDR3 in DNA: TGTGCCAGCAGTGAAAGGGACAGCCAAGATACGCAGTATTTT.